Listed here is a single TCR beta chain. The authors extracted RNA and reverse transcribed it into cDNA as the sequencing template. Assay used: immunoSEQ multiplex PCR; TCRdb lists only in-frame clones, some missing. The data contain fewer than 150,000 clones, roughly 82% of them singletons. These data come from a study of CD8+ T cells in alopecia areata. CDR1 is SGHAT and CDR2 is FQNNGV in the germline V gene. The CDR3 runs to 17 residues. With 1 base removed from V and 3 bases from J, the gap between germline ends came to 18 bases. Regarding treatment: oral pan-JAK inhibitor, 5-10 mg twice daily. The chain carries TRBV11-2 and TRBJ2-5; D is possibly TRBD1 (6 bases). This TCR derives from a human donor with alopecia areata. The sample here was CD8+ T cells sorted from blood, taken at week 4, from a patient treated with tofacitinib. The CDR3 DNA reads TGTGCCAGCAGCTTAGCCCCCGAACAGGGTTCTGAAGAGACCCAGTACTTC. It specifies CASSLAPEQGSEETQYF.